These 17 T cell receptor beta chains were all obtained from the same sample, sequenced in a study of shared clonotypes between healthy human individuals. The repertoire was sequenced with immunoSEQ multiplex PCR; TCRdb's copy has only in-frame clones and lacks some. The sample includes approximately 2,000,000 clones, 80% to 95% of them seen just once. Positively selected for CCR7, the CD45RO-negative cells used as naive CD8 cells excluded terminally differentiated effector memory CD45RA+ cells. Sequenced sample: naive CD8+ T cells from PBMCs. These TCRs come from a man younger than 30 in good health. Some clones in this sample may be carry-over from other donors' samples.

V gene TRBV28 combines with J gene TRBJ2-7; 8 bases fit TRBD1. This CDR3 is 16 amino acids long. With V trimmed by 4 bases and J by 4 bases, 12 bases remained unmatched. Per the germline V gene, CDR1 is MDHEN and CDR2 is SYDVKM. In nucleotides, the CDR3 is TGTGCCAGCAGTTCACGCCGGGGACAGGATAAGTACGAGCAGTACTTC. This translates into CASSSRRGQDKYEQYF.

Notes on this clone: The sample contains more than one DNA sequence encoding this CDR3. The chain recombines TRBV19 with TRBJ2-7, with D possibly matching TRBD2 (5 bases). This CDR3 contains 11 residues. The germline V gene encodes CDR1 LNHDA and CDR2 SQIVND (reference sequence). With 3 bases removed from V and 6 bases from J, the gap between germline ends came to 6 bases. The CDR3 DNA reads as TGTGCCAGTAGTATGAGCGGCGAGCAGTACTTC. Its protein is CASSMSGEQYF.

The chain combines TRBV29-1 with TRBJ1-3; TRBD1 agrees at 8 bases. The CDR3 sequence is 14 residues long. Germline trimming cut 6 bases from V and 3 bases from J; bases unmatched to any gene: 7. The V gene's germline CDR1 is SQVTM and CDR2 ANQGSEA. The CDR3: CSVVTGVGGNTIYF. The CDR3 DNA follows: TGCAGCGTCGTGACAGGGGTGGGTGGAAACACCATATATTTT.

V and J are TRBV30 and TRBJ1-5; no clear D gene. CDR3 length: 13 residues. V lost 0 bases and J 5 bases, leaving 8 bases between the germline ends. Germline lookup yields CDR1 GTSNPN and CDR2 SVGIG (reference sequence). Here the CDR3 DNA reads TGTGCCTGGAGTGTAGGGTCATATCAGCCCCAGCATTTT. This gives the protein CAWSVGSYQPQHF. The whole variable domain, remainder taken from reference TRBV30 and TRBJ1-5, is SQTIHQWPATLVQPVGSPLSLECTVEGTSNPNLYWYRQAAGRGLQLLFYSVGIGQISSEVPQNLSASRPQDRQFILSSKKLLLSDSGFYLCAWSVGSYQPQHFGDGTRLSIL.

The chain uses TRBV7-9 and TRBJ1-4; D remains ambiguous. The ends were cut back, 6 bases at V and 0 bases at J, with 11 bases in the middle. In germline, CDR1 is SEHNR, CDR2 FQNEAQ (reference sequence). This CDR3 comprises 15 residues. The CDR3 bases are TGTGCCAGCAGACCCACATACGCAACTAATGAAAAACTGTTTTTT. Protein product: CASRPTYATNEKLFF. Complete variable domain (other parts from reference TRBV7-9 and TRBJ1-4): DTGVSQNPRHKITKRGQNVTFRCDPISEHNRLYWYRQTLGQGPEFLTYFQNEAQLEKSRLLSDRFSAERPKGSFSTLEIQRTEQGDSAMYLCASRPTYATNEKLFFGSGTQLSVL.

V is TRBV6-5 and J is TRBJ2-1, with D hard to call. Germline CDR1 is MNHEY and CDR2 is SVGAGI. Deletions cut 8 bases from V and 0 bases from J, with 11 bases between. This CDR3 is 14 amino acids long. CDR3 coding DNA: TGTGCCAGCGGCCAGTTGAGCTCCTACAATGAGCAGTTCTTC. It encodes CASGQLSSYNEQFF.

V usage is TRBV27 and J usage is TRBJ2-1; 11 nucleotides line up with TRBD2. From germline, CDR1 is MNHEY and CDR2 SMNVEV (reference sequence). The length of the CDR3 is 15 residues. The V and J ends lost 5 bases and 8 bases, in that order; junction bases with no gene match: 8. This chain's CDR3 is CASSDLAGGPDEQFF. In DNA, the CDR3 is TGTGCCAGCAGTGACCTAGCGGGAGGTCCTGATGAGCAGTTCTTC.

The rearrangement links TRBV27 to TRBJ2-7, with D perhaps matching TRBD1 (5 bases). V lost 5 bases to trimming and J lost 5 bases, with 16 bases between them. The CDR3 spans 14 residues. CDR1 is MNHEY and CDR2 is SMNVEV in the germline V gene (reference sequence). CDR3: CASSPTAGPDEQYF. CDR3 coding DNA: TGTGCCAGCAGTCCTACGGCAGGGCCAGACGAGCAGTACTTC.

This clone was picked up one time. The junction does not match germline at one end; this may be a read error. This chain uses TRBV27 with TRBJ2-7; no clear D. This CDR3 is built from 11 residues. CDR1 and CDR2 from the germline V gene are MNHEY and SMNVEV (reference sequence). The DNA for the CDR3 is TGTGCCAGTAGGCCCGTCCGGGTGAGAGGCTTC. Protein: CASRPVRVRGF.

The chain is built from TRBV7-9 and TRBJ1-2; D ambiguous. CDR1 is SEHNR and CDR2 is FQNEAQ in the germline V gene (reference sequence). This CDR3 spans 14 amino acids. V gave up 2 bases and J gave up 1 base, with 8 bases separating them. The CDR3 region has the DNA TGTGCCAGCAGCTTACGAGGAATTAACTATGGCTACACCTTC. Amino acid sequence: CASSLRGINYGYTF.

The chain couples TRBV29-1 to TRBJ2-7, with 9 positions matching TRBD1. The CDR3 covers 13 residues. Germline V gives CDR1 SQVTM, CDR2 ANQGSEA. V trimming: 6 bases; J trimming: 5 bases; junction bases outside the gene matches: 8. For the CDR3, the DNA is TGCAGCGTGGCCGGGACAGGGACCCACGAGCAGTACTTC. Amino acid sequence: CSVAGTGTHEQYF.

The rearrangement uses TRBV7-8 and TRBJ1-4; 8 bases align to TRBD1. This CDR3 contains 16 residues. Germline V CDR1 and CDR2: SGHVS, FQNEAQ. V was pared by 5 bases and J by 0 bases, with 5 bases of the junction left unmatched. DNA of the CDR3: TGTGCCAGCAGCCTTGGACAGGGCGCAACTAATGAAAAACTGTTTTTT. Its protein is CASSLGQGATNEKLFF.

This chain joins TRBV4-3 and TRBJ2-5; no definite D call. V shed 0 bases and J shed 1 base, with 12 bases lying between them. Germline V gene data show CDR1 as LGHNA and CDR2 as YSLEER. This CDR3 is built from 16 residues. The CDR3 DNA reads as TGCGCCAGCAGCCAAGATAACCTCCCAGGCCAAGAGACCCAGTACTTC. Amino acid sequence: CASSQDNLPGQETQYF.

This clone was seen once. The J gene is TRBJ1-5, the V gene TRBV30; D not certain. Germline CDR1 reads GTSNPN; CDR2 reads SVGIG (reference sequence). V was clipped by 2 bases and J by 2 bases, with 10 bases between them. The CDR3 spans 14 residues. CDR3 coding DNA: TGTGCCTGGAGTCTTAATTCGGGCAATCAGCCCCAGCATTTT. Its protein is CAWSLNSGNQPQHF.

Remarks on this clone: Other nucleotide sequences in the sample specify the same CDR3. The chain is built from TRBV27 and TRBJ2-7, with D possibly TRBD2 on 7 matching bases. The CDR3 totals 16 residues. Germline lookup yields CDR1 MNHEY and CDR2 SMNVEV (reference sequence). V lost 0 bases and J 0 bases, leaving 12 bases between the germline ends. The CDR3 nucleotides are TGTGCCAGCAGTTTATCGGGAGGGGGGTACTCCTACGAGCAGTACTTC. It yields the protein CASSLSGGGYSYEQYF.

Notes on this clone: At the DNA level, this CDR3 is encoded by other sequences in the same sample as well. The chain combines TRBV27 with TRBJ2-1; D is perhaps TRBD1 or TRBD2 (6 bases each). The CDR3 is 15 amino acids. From germline, CDR1 is MNHEY and CDR2 SMNVEV (reference sequence). Deletions cut 6 bases from V and 0 bases from J, with 12 bases between. CDR3 DNA sequence: TGTGCCAGCAGGGGGGGCAGGTCCTCCTACAATGAGCAGTTCTTC. Residues: CASRGGRSSYNEQFF.

The chain joins TRBV6-5 to TRBJ2-2, with 9 bases identical to TRBD1. Germline V gene data show CDR1 as MNHEY and CDR2 as SVGAGI. The V and J ends lost 4 bases and 7 bases, in that order; junction bases with no gene match: 7. CDR3 size: 15 residues. The CDR3 here is CASSSPGQGIGELFF. The CDR3 DNA is TGTGCCAGCAGTTCCCCGGGACAGGGAATCGGGGAGCTGTTTTTT.